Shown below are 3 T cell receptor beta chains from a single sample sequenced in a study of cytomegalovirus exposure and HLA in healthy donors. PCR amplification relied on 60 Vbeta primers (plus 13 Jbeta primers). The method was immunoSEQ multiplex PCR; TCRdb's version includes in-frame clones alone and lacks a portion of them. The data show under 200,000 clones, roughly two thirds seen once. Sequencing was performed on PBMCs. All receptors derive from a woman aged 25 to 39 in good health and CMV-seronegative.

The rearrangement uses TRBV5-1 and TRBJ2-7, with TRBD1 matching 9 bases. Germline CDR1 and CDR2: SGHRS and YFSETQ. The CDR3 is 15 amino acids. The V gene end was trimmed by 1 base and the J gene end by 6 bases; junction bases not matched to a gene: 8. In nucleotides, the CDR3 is TGCGCCAGCAGCTTGCTTCCGGACAGGGGTCGCGAGCAGTACTTC. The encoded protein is CASSLLPDRGREQYF.

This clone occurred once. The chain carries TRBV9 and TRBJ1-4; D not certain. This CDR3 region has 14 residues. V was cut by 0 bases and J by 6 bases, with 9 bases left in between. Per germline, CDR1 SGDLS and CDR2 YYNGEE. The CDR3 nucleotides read TGTGCCAGCAGCGTAGCAGTAGCAGATGAAAAACTGTTTTTT. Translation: CASSVAVADEKLFF. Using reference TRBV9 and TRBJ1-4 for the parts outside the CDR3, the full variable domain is DSGVTQTPKHLITATGQRVTLRCSPRSGDLSVYWYQQSLDQGLQFLIQYYNGEERAKGNILERFSAQQFPDLHSELNLSSLELGDSALYFCASSVAVADEKLFFGSGTQLSVL.

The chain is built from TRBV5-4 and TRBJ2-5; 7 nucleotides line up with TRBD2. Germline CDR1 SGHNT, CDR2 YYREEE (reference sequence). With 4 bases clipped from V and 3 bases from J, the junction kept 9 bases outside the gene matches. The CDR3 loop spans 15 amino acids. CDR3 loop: CASSPTTAGEETQYF. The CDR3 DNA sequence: TGTGCCAGCAGCCCCACAACGGCGGGGGAAGAGACCCAGTACTTC. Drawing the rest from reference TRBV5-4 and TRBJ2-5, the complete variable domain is ETGVTQSPTHLIKTRGQQVTLRCSSQSGHNTVSWYQQALGQGPQFIFQYYREEENGRGNFPPRFSGLQFPNYSSELNVNALELDDSALYLCASSPTTAGEETQYFGPGTRLLVL.